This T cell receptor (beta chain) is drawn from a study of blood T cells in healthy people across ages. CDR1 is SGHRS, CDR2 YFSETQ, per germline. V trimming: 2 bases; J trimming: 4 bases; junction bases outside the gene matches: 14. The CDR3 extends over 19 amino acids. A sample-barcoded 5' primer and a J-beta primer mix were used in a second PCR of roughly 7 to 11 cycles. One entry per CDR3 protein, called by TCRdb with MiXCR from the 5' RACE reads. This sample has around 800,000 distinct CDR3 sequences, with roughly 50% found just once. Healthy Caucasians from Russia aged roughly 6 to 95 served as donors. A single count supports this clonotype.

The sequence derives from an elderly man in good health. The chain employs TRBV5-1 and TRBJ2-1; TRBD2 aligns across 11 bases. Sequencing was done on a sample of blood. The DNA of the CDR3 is TGCGCCAGCAGCTTAGGGCCCCCGGTAGCGGGAGGGCCATACAATGAGCAGTTCTTC. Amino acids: CASSLGPPVAGGPYNEQFF.